A selection of T cell receptor beta chains follows, all from one sample in a study of Graves' ophthalmopathy and Graves' hyperthyroidism. TCRdb ran MiXCR on the multiplex PCR reads and lists one entry per CDR3 protein. The data hold approximately 380,000 distinct CDR3 sequences, with under 25% observed a single time. The specimen sequenced was peripheral blood. The receptors stem from a young woman with stable Graves' hyperthyroidism. CDR3s include the opening cysteine and the closing phenylalanine or tryptophan. Each record gives: V gene, J gene, clone size, CDR3 protein. The listing skips clone size in some rows; elsewhere it reads once, few, many or a size class.

V: TRBV5-4; J: TRBJ2-7; size: -; CDR3: CASSCGQGDYEQYF
V: TRBV12-3/TRBV12-4; J: TRBJ2-7; size: many; CDR3: CASSFPGVRSYEQYF
V: TRBV6-5; J: TRBJ1-2; size: few; CDR3: CASSYGGSAPNYGYTF
V: TRBV9; J: TRBJ1-1; size: many; CDR3: CASSVADGNTEAFF
V: TRBV4-2; J: TRBJ2-7; size: -; CDR3: CASSQEASGRYEQYF
V: TRBV25-1; J: TRBJ1-2; size: many; CDR3: CASSRGGRKGYTF
V: TRBV24-1; J: TRBJ1-2; size: few; CDR3: CATSGVLGQTYGYTF
V: TRBV20-1; J: TRBJ1-2; size: few; CDR3: CSARLQPGNYGYTF
V: TRBV20-1; J: TRBJ2-7; size: -; CDR3: CSATDEASSAHEQYF
V: TRBV10-1; J: TRBJ2-7; size: many; CDR3: CASSESEGYEQYF
V: TRBV5-1; J: TRBJ2-7; size: -; CDR3: CASSWITGGSYEQYF
V: TRBV20-1; J: TRBJ2-1; size: few; CDR3: CSAKKQGSSYNEQFF
V: TRBV24-1; J: TRBJ2-5; size: -; CDR3: CATSDLAETQYF
V: TRBV5-1; J: TRBJ2-2; size: many; CDR3: CASSFDTGELFF
V: TRBV10-3; J: TRBJ1-6; size: -; CDR3: CAISESAGGYSSPLHF
V: TRBV6-4; J: TRBJ1-2; size: -; CDR3: CASSLSGDLSYGYTF
V: TRBV18; J: TRBJ1-1; size: many; CDR3: CASSPEGAQLNPEAFF
V: TRBV20-1; J: TRBJ1-1; size: many; CDR3: CSAWTGNTEAFF
V: TRBV11-1; J: TRBJ2-2; size: few; CDR3: CANSFGSGTANTGELFF
V: TRBV7-5; J: TRBJ1-1; size: -; CDR3: CTSVPEPPGQSFLSNMNTEAFF
V: TRBV27; J: TRBJ1-2; size: -; CDR3: CASSSRTGEWRGYTF
V: TRBV20-1; J: TRBJ2-7; size: -; CDR3: CSARDRLAGGAYEQYF
V: TRBV12-3/TRBV12-4; J: TRBJ2-2; size: -; CDR3: CASRVTGADTGELFF
V: TRBV4-1; J: TRBJ2-7; size: -; CDR3: CASSVLAGPGEQYF
V: TRBV30; J: TRBJ1-6; size: many; CDR3: CAWSVAGLRYNSPLHF
V: TRBV5-1; J: TRBJ1-1; size: many; CDR3: CASSMGQGTHTEAFF
V: TRBV19; J: TRBJ2-7; size: few; CDR3: CASSIAGRRRSAYEQYF
V: TRBV2; J: TRBJ2-7; size: many; CDR3: CASSEVTPLPTEQYF
V: TRBV2; J: TRBJ2-2; size: many; CDR3: CASRVLGFGGELFF
V: TRBV6-5; J: TRBJ2-7; size: -; CDR3: CASSYRGTGGIYEQYF
V: TRBV5-1; J: TRBJ1-1; size: once; CDR3: CASSLRQATEAFF
V: TRBV19; J: TRBJ2-2; size: -; CDR3: CASSIWGATTGELFF
V: TRBV20-1; J: TRBJ1-5; size: many; CDR3: CSARVLGNQPQHF
V: TRBV5-1; J: TRBJ2-7; size: few; CDR3: CASSWTRDRGHPRSYEQYF
V: TRBV20-1; J: TRBJ2-5; size: many; CDR3: CSAFRTSRETQYF
V: TRBV30; J: TRBJ1-1; size: -; CDR3: CAWSGSGGTEAFF
V: TRBV24-1; J: TRBJ2-7; size: many; CDR3: CATSRGNEQYF
V: TRBV6-2/TRBV6-3; J: TRBJ2-7; size: -; CDR3: CASSSPRTVSYEQYF
V: TRBV12-3/TRBV12-4; J: TRBJ2-7; size: many; CDR3: CASSFGLAAKEQYF
V: TRBV10-2; J: TRBJ1-5; size: many; CDR3: CASSETGSGQPQHF
V: TRBV15; J: TRBJ1-5; size: -; CDR3: CATSRGRESNQPQHF
V: TRBV4-1; J: TRBJ1-6; size: many; CDR3: CASSQATGTVYRSPLHF
V: TRBV11-1; J: TRBJ2-2; size: -; CDR3: CATKGSDTGELFF
V: TRBV20-1; J: TRBJ1-1; size: many; CDR3: CSANQGAEWNTEAFF
V: TRBV20-1; J: TRBJ2-5; size: many; CDR3: CSARVHRQETQYF
V: TRBV4-1; J: TRBJ2-7; size: many; CDR3: CASSHLAGQSRREQYF
V: TRBV12-3/TRBV12-4; J: TRBJ2-7; size: many; CDR3: CASSLSGGDYEQYF
V: TRBV6-1; J: TRBJ1-1; size: many; CDR3: CASSKRTGPALSEAFF
V: TRBV2; J: TRBJ1-1; size: many; CDR3: CASSESGTEAFF
V: TRBV6-1; J: TRBJ2-7; size: many; CDR3: CASRTRGLDEQYF
V: TRBV29-1; J: TRBJ2-7; size: many; CDR3: CSVRDSSYEQYF
V: TRBV12-3/TRBV12-4; J: TRBJ2-2; size: many; CDR3: CASSLAADRPNTGELFF
V: TRBV5-1; J: TRBJ1-5; size: few; CDR3: CASSRAHGQPQHF
V: TRBV29-1; J: TRBJ2-2; size: many; CDR3: CSVRTGTTGELFF
V: TRBV6-1; J: TRBJ2-7; size: few; CDR3: CASIPSGQFYEQYF